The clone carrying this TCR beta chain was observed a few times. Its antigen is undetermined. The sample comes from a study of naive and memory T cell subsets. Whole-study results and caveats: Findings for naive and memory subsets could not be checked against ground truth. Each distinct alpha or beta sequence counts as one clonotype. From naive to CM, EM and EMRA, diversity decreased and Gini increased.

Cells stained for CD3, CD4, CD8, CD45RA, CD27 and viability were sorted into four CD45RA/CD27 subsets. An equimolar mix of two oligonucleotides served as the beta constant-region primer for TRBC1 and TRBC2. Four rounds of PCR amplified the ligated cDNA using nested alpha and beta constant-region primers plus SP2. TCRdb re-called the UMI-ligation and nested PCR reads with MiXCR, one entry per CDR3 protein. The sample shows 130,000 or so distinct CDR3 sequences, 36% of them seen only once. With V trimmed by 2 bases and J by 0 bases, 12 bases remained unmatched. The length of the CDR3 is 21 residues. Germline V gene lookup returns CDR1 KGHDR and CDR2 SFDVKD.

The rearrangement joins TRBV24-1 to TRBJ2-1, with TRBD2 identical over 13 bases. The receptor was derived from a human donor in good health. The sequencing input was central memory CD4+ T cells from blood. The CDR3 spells CATSDSGLAGNPSSSYNEQFF. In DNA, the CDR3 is TGTGCCACCAGTGATTCGGGACTAGCGGGAAATCCCTCGAGCTCCTACAATGAGCAGTTCTTC.